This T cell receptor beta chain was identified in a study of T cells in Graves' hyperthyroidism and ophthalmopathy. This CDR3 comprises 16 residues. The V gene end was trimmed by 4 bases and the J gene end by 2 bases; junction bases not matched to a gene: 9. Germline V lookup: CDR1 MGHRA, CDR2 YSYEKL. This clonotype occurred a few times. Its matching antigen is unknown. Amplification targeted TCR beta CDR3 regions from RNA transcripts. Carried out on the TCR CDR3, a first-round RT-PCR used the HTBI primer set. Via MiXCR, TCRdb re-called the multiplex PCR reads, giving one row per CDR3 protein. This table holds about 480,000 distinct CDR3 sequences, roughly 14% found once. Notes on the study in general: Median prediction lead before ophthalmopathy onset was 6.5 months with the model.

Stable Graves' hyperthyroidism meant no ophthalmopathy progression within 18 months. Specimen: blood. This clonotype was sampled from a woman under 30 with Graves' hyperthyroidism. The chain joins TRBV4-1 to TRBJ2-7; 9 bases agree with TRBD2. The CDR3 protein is CASSRLISGRPYEQYF. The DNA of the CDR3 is TGCGCCAGCAGCCGCCTCATTAGCGGGAGACCCTACGAGCAGTACTTC.